The clone carrying this TCR beta chain came up a few times. The antigen is undetermined. The source of the sample is a study of cytomegalovirus exposure and HLA in healthy donors. Study findings and constraints: Relative to equally common others, HLA-associated TCR beta chains showed greater clonal expansion in a later analysis. The study put 150 or so TCR beta chains on its list as cytomegalovirus-associated.

Whereas donors were nominally healthy upon sampling, unrecorded immune exposures were probable. V was shortened by 0 bases and J by 7 bases, with 10 bases between the two germline ends. CDR1 is SGHRS and CDR2 is YFSETQ in the germline V gene. The CDR3 totals 14 residues. The PCR ran on 60 Vbeta and 13 Jbeta primers. The table came from immunoSEQ multiplex PCR; TCRdb's copy has only in-frame clones and leaves some out. The sample includes 120,000 or so clones, almost 85% of them seen just once. The gene calls are TRBV5-1 and TRBJ1-4, with D unclear. Material for sequencing was PBMCs. This TCR was recovered from a woman under 30 in good health and CMV-seronegative. Here the CDR3 reads CASSLAGMGEKLFF. CDR3 DNA sequence: TGCGCCAGCAGCTTGGCGGGGATGGGTGAAAAACTGTTTTTT.